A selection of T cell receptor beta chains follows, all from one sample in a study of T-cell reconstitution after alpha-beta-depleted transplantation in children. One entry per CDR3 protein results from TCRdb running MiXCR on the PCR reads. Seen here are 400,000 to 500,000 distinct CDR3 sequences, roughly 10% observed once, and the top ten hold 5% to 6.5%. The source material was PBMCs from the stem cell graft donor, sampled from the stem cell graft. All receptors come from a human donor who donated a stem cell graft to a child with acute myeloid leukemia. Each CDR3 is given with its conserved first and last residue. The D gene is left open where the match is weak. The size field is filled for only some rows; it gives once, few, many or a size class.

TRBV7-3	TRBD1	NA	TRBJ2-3	CASSSRGGQGAADTQYF	TGTGCCAGCAGCTCCCGGGGCGGGCAGGGGGCCGCAGATACGCAGTATTTT
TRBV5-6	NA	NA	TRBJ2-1	CASSLRGLWIDEQFF	TGTGCCAGCAGCTTAAGGGGACTTTGGATTGATGAGCAGTTCTTC
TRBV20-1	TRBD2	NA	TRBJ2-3	CSARDSGGVGDTQYF	TGCAGTGCTAGAGATAGCGGGGGAGTCGGGGATACGCAGTATTTT
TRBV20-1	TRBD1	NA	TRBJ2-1	CSIIRTGVVNEQFF	TGCAGTATCATTAGGACAGGGGTTGTGAATGAGCAGTTCTTC
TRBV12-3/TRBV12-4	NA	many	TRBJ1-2	CASRGLRGVNYGYTF	TGTGCCAGCAGGGGGTTGAGGGGGGTAAACTATGGCTACACCTTC
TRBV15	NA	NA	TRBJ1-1	CATSGGRVTEAFF	TGTGCCACCAGCGGCGGCAGGGTCACTGAAGCTTTCTTT
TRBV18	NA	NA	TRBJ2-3	CASSPLGEGPTDTQYF	TGTGCCAGCTCACCATTGGGTGAGGGCCCCACAGATACGCAGTATTTT
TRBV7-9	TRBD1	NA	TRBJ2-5	CASSLALGTGGGETQYF	TGTGCCAGCAGCTTAGCGCTCGGGACAGGGGGGGGAGAGACCCAGTACTTC
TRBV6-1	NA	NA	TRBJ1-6	CASSEALQRRGSYNSPLHF	TGTGCCAGCAGTGAAGCGCTTCAAAGGCGAGGCTCCTATAATTCACCCCTCCACTTT
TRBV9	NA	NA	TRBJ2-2	CASSVGGVSGELFF	TGTGCCAGCAGCGTAGGGGGGGTTTCCGGGGAGCTGTTTTTT
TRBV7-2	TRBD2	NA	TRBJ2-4	CASSSQAGWDYKNIQYF	TGTGCCAGCAGCTCACAGGCGGGTTGGGACTATAAAAACATTCAGTACTTC
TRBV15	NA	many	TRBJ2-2	CATSRGASRGELFF	TGTGCCACCAGCAGAGGGGCCTCAAGGGGGGAGCTGTTTTTT
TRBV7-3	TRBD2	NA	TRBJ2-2	CASSAAGAVGELFF	TGTGCCAGCAGCGCAGCGGGAGCGGTCGGGGAGCTGTTTTTT
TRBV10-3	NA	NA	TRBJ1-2	CAISESAGTGTGYTF	TGTGCCATCAGTGAGTCCGCAGGGACGGGGACTGGCTACACCTTC
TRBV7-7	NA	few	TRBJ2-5	CASSLTRDQETQYF	TGTGCTAGCAGCCTAACTAGGGACCAAGAGACCCAGTACTTC
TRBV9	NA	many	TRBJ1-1	CASSVGANTEAFF	TGTGCCAGCAGCGTAGGGGCCAACACTGAAGCTTTCTTT
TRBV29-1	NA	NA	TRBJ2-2	CSGGGGALGVGELFF	TGCAGCGGTGGTGGAGGGGCCCTGGGGGTCGGGGAGCTGTTTTTT
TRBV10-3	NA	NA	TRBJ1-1	CAISGARHNTEAFF	TGTGCCATCAGTGGGGCACGACATAACACTGAAGCTTTCTTT
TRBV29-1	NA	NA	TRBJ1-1	CSVVGAVWGLRDTEAFF	TGCAGCGTTGTGGGGGCAGTGTGGGGCTTAAGGGACACTGAAGCTTTCTTT
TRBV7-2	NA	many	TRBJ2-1	CASSPGGNEQFF	TGTGCCAGCAGCCCCGGGGGAAATGAGCAGTTCTTC
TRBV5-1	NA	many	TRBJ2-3	CASSLRTGQPFTDTQYF	TGCGCCAGCAGCTTACGCACAGGACAGCCCTTCACAGATACGCAGTATTTT
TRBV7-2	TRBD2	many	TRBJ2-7	CASSASGTLSYEQYF	TGTGCCAGCAGCGCTAGCGGGACACTCTCCTACGAGCAGTACTTC
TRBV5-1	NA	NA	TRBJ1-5	CASSSTLGQPQHF	TGCGCCAGCAGCTCTACATTGGGACAGCCCCAGCATTTT
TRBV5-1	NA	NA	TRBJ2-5	CASSPGADQETQYF	TGCGCCAGCAGCCCCGGGGCAGACCAAGAGACCCAGTACTTC
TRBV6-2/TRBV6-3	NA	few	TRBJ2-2	CASSSVGPFANTGELFF	TGTGCCAGCAGTTCCGTTGGCCCATTCGCGAACACCGGGGAGCTGTTTTTT
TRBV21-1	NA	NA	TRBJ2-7	CASSRISYEQYF	TGTGCCAGCAGCCGGATCTCCTACGAGCAGTACTTC
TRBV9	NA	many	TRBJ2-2	CASSVGVPNTGELFF	TGTGCCAGCAGCGTAGGGGTCCCGAACACCGGGGAGCTGTTTTTT
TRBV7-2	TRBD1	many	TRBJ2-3	CASREGQGATDTQYF	TGTGCCAGCAGGGAAGGACAGGGGGCCACAGATACGCAGTATTTT
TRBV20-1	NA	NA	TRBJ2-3	CSAKPSAGWGDTQYF	TGCAGTGCTAAACCGTCGGCAGGGTGGGGAGATACGCAGTATTTT
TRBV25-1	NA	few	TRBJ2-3	CASSDGQGKGSDTQYF	TGTGCCAGCAGTGACGGTCAGGGGAAGGGGTCGGATACGCAGTATTTT
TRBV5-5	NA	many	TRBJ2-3	CASSLVQATDTQYF	TGTGCCAGCAGCTTGGTCCAGGCCACAGATACGCAGTATTTT
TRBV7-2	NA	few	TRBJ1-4	CASSPRAGSEKLFF	TGTGCCAGCAGCCCCAGGGCAGGGAGTGAAAAACTGTTTTTT
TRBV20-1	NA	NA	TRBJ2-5	CSARIYSLQETQYF	TGCAGTGCTAGGATTTATTCCCTACAAGAGACCCAGTACTTC
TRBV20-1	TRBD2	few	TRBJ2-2	CSARGLAGAATTGELFF	TGCAGTGCTAGAGGGCTAGCGGGAGCGGCGACCACCGGGGAGCTGTTTTTT
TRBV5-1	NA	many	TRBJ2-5	CASSLGAGDQETQYF	TGCGCCAGCAGCTTGGGAGCGGGTGACCAAGAGACCCAGTACTTC
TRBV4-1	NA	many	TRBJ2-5	CASSRQAAQETQYF	TGCGCCAGCAGCCGACAGGCAGCCCAAGAGACCCAGTACTTC
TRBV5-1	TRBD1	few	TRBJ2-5	CASSFSGTGEGETQYF	TGCGCCAGCAGCTTCTCCGGGACAGGGGAGGGAGAGACCCAGTACTTC
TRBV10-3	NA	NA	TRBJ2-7	CAISDGGSDEQYF	TGTGCCATCAGTGATGGGGGAAGCGACGAGCAGTACTTC
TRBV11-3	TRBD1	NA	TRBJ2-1	CASSLVRQGAYNEQFF	TGTGCCAGCAGCTTAGTCCGACAGGGGGCCTACAATGAGCAGTTCTTC
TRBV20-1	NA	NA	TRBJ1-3	CSATFGGVGSGNTIYF	TGCAGTGCTACCTTTGGAGGGGTAGGGTCTGGAAACACCATATATTTT
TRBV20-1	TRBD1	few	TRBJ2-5	CSAASGQGFQETQYF	TGCAGTGCGGCCTCGGGACAGGGGTTCCAAGAGACCCAGTACTTC
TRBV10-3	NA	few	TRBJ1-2	CAISPDSNYGYTF	TGTGCCATCAGCCCGGACAGCAACTATGGCTACACCTTC
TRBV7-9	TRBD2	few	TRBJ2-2	CASRTTSGSTGELFF	TGTGCCAGCAGGACCACTAGCGGGAGTACCGGGGAGCTGTTTTTT
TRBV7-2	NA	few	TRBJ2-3	CASSLAVPDTQYF	TGTGCCAGCAGCTTAGCGGTGCCAGATACGCAGTATTTT
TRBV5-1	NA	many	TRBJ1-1	CASRGVLDTEAFF	TGCGCCAGCAGAGGGGTTTTAGACACTGAAGCTTTCTTT
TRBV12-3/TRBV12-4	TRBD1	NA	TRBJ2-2	CASSRTTGDTGELFF	TGTGCCAGCAGTCGAACGACAGGGGACACCGGGGAGCTGTTTTTT
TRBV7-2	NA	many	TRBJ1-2	CASSLRGSYGYTF	TGTGCCAGCAGCTTAAGGGGGTCCTATGGCTACACCTTC
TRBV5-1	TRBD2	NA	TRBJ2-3	CASGGTTTDTQYF	TGCGCCAGCGGCGGGACTACCACAGATACGCAGTATTTT
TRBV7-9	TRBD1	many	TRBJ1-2	CASSPGQAYGYTF	TGCGCCAGCAGCCCGGGACAGGCCTATGGCTACACCTTC
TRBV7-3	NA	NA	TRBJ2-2	CASSPADGELFF	TGTGCCAGCAGCCCGGCGGACGGGGAGCTGTTTTTT
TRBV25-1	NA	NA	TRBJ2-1	CASSEPSGRTYNEQFF	TGTGCCAGCAGTGAACCTTCGGGACGAACCTACAATGAGCAGTTCTTC
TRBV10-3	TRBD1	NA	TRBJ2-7	CAISESGTAYEQYF	TGTGCCATCAGTGAGTCTGGGACAGCCTACGAGCAGTACTTC
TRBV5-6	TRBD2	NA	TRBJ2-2	CASSYGTSGGLPGELFF	TGTGCCAGCAGCTACGGGACTAGCGGGGGCCTTCCCGGGGAGCTGTTTTTT
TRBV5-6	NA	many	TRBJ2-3	CASSLRQAFGDTQYF	TGTGCCAGCAGCCTCAGACAGGCGTTTGGAGATACGCAGTATTTT